Reported below is one T cell receptor beta chain. This clonotype was detected ten times or more. Its target antigen remains unknown. Nothing much larger sits one base from this clone, and base qualities are not available. The library was built by means of multiplex PCR. Instrument used: Illumina HiSeq 4000. CDR3 regions were amplified by Arm-PCR with iRepertoire HTBI primers to construct TCR beta libraries. Before sequencing, the PCR products underwent gel purification. The authors' pipeline ran thus. Gene usage analysis of CDR3 amino acid clonotypes relied on the 55 to 80 TRBV and fewer than 15 TRBJ segments identified across samples. COPE and FqMerger were used to merge filtered high-quality paired reads into contigs. BLAST was used to align contigs to IMGT TRBV, TRBD and TRBJ reference genes, with CDR3 defined following IMGT. Any clonotype with a frequency above 0.1% was counted as a highly expanded clone. Repertoire diversity was measured by Shannon entropy, and V-J evenness by the Gini coefficient. Public clonotypes were defined as clonotypes shared by more than one individual. TCRdb trimmed public reads at Q25 via fastp, called clones via MiXCR and kept in-frame beta chains. A single entry per CDR3 protein holds the most common genes and DNA from its merged rows. The V and J calls here are based on TCRdb, not the publication. The sample has approximately 300,000 distinct CDR3 sequences on record, 18% of them singletons. The ten largest account for 35% to 45% of the sample.

These data are taken from a study of regulatory T cells in long-lasting Graves disease (dated by TCRdb to about 2021). Regarding the study in general: Antithyroid drugs had been taken for less than 3 months by newly diagnosed Graves' disease patients. A total of around 35 samples underwent TCR sequencing: about 13 from persistent and around 20 from newly diagnosed Graves' disease patients. The study was conducted in China and was registered as a clinical trial. This study used TCR sequencing and RNA sequencing of peripheral blood to compare persistent Graves' disease patients against newly diagnosed Graves' disease patients. The paper as a whole reports these results and caveats: Because the primary lesion, thyroid tissue, could not be accessed, the study looked at peripheral blood alone. Sequencing and analysis were limited to the TCR beta chain. Persistent patients shared more public clonotypes among themselves (approximately 2,500) than newly diagnosed patients did (approximately 970). Compared with newly diagnosed patients, patients with persistent Graves' disease had lower TCR Shannon entropy and fewer highly expanded clones, which suggests clonal expansion. The authors acknowledged the small sample size as a limitation that may reduce accuracy. Persistent disease showed preferential use of TRBV28, TRBJ1-2 and TRBJ2-5, whereas newly diagnosed disease favored TRBV20-1 and TRBJ2-1.

The meaning of the sample's time point label: newly diagnosed GD, antithyroid drugs for less than 3 months. For both TCR sequencing and RNA sequencing, RNA was extracted from PBMCs in TRIzol. The diagnosis of Graves' disease followed American Thyroid Association guidelines. Recruitment of patients was carried out at an endocrinology department in Xi'an, China. Each patient gave 7 to 9.5 milliliters of peripheral blood, collected in an EDTA anticoagulant tube. PBMCs were isolated by Ficoll Paque Plus density gradient separation without further T cell sorting. An Agilent 2100 Bioanalyzer and agarose gel were used to check RNA quality, and a NanoDrop 2000 was used to measure RNA concentration. The CDR3 measures 15 amino acids from cysteine to phenylalanine. Only CDR3 DNA is held: 45 bases, read in frame from base 1. CDR1 MNHEY and CDR2 SVGEGT were looked up in the germline V gene. The V and J ends are trimmed by 0 bases and 2 bases, leaving 11 bases between them.

The material was peripheral blood mononuclear cells (PBMCs), obtained at new diagnosis, from a patient treated with antithyroid drugs. This clonotype originated in a female donor with Graves disease. Recombination linked TRBV6-2 or TRBV6-3 to TRBJ2-7; the D gene is unclear. For the CDR3, the sequence is CASSYSSPEAYEQYF. The nucleotide sequence is TGTGCCAGCAGTTACTCGTCTCCAGAGGCCTACGAGCAGTACTTC.